Each of the 2 T cell receptor delta chains below was sequenced from the same sample in a study of gamma-delta T cells after stem cell transplantation. TCRdb fed the RT-PCR reads to CATT. The repertoire holds fewer than 2,000 delta-chain clones, with 1.6% as singletons. The sample taken for sequencing was gamma-delta T cells. The receptors derive from a human donor. It is not recorded whose cells these are; they may come from a transplant donor.

In this sample, this clone turned up a few times. This chain uses TRDV1 with TRDJ1; 11 bases fit TRDD3. The ends lost 4 bases at V and 0 bases at J; junction bases unmatched: 28. Germline CDR1 is TSWWSYY and CDR2 is QGS. This CDR3 has 24 residues. CDR3 DNA sequence: TGTGCTCTTGGGGGAGACGGCCTCCCTCTGATCTGGGGGATACTTGGGCCTTACACCGATAAACTCATCTTT. As protein: CALGGDGLPLIWGILGPYTDKLIF.

This clone was detected only a few times. TCRdb's protein for this DNA is that of a much larger clone and differs from the translation at residue 7, likely a read error; the protein shown is the DNA translation. The V gene is TRDV1, the J gene TRDJ3; TRDD3 aligns across 8 bases. CDR1 TSWWSYY and CDR2 QGS come from the germline V gene. The J segment lost 0 bases and the V segment lost 4 bases, leaving 23 bases of the junction unmatched. The CDR3 consists of 24 residues. The CDR3 reads CALGALISTLTGGLSSWDTRQMFF. The DNA for the CDR3 is TGTGCTCTTGGGGCCCTAATATCTACACTTACTGGGGGTCTTAGCTCCTGGGACACCCGACAGATGTTTTTC.